The 32 T cell receptor beta chains below all came from one sample that was sequenced in a study of T cell repertoires in cytomegalovirus infection. From the reads, TCRdb called clonotypes with MiXCR, one entry per CDR3 protein. The table shows roughly 920,000 distinct CDR3 sequences, with around 31% occurring only once. These TCRs are of unknown antigen specificity. The source was cultured CD8+ T cells from PBMCs, collected from culture after CMV antigen stimulation. The receptor source for this set is a human donor in good health (CMV status not recorded). Some clones in this sample may be carry-over from other donors' samples.

Only a few counts were recorded for this clonotype. V and J are TRBV10-3 and TRBJ2-5; 9 positions match TRBD2. The germline V gene has CDR1 ENHRY and CDR2 SYGVKD. The CDR3 has 16 amino acids. Germline trimming cut 0 bases from V and 1 base from J; bases unmatched to any gene: 3. The DNA of the CDR3 is TGTGCCATCAGTGAGTCAGAGCGGGGGGCCCAAGAGACCCAGTACTTC. This gives the protein CAISESERGAQETQYF.

The V and J genes are TRBV12-3 or TRBV12-4 and TRBJ1-3; weak D call: TRBD1 (6 bases). CDR3 size: 15 residues. V dropped 6 bases and J dropped 0 bases, with 12 bases sitting between them. The CDR3 loop is CASRYGTNSGNTIYF. DNA for the CDR3: TGTGCCAGCAGATACGGGACAAACTCTGGAAACACCATATATTTT.

The chain uses TRBV7-6 and TRBJ1-5, with no clear D. The CDR3 has 12 amino acids. Trimming shortened V by 6 bases and J by 8 bases, and 11 bases separated the two germline ends. Germline V gene sequence: CDR1 SGHVS, CDR2 FNYEAQ. The DNA of the CDR3 is TGTGCCAGCAGTCCAGATAGAAAGCCCCAGCATTTT. It encodes CASSPDRKPQHF.

In its sample, this clonotype was seen a few times. V and J are TRBV4-1 and TRBJ1-2; D is unclear. In germline, CDR1 is MGHRA, CDR2 YSYEKL. V shed 4 bases and J shed 3 bases, with 12 bases lying between them. CDR3 length: 14 amino acids. In DNA, the CDR3 is TGCGCCAGCAGCCCCTTGACGGCGGACTATGGCTACACCTTC. Its protein product is CASSPLTADYGYTF.

This clonotype was counted between two and nine times. The chain carries TRBV7-8 and TRBJ1-6; the D gene is possibly TRBD1 (5 bases). Germline V gene sequence: CDR1 SGHVS, CDR2 FQNEAQ. The CDR3 is made up of 16 amino acids. Trimming left V 4 bases short and J 2 bases short, with 12 bases between. CDR3 bases: TGTGCCAGCAGCTCAGGGAGCAGCACCTATAATTCACCCCTCCACTTT. Translation: CASSSGSSTYNSPLHF.

This clonotype was detected only a few times. The V gene is TRBV20-1, the J gene TRBJ2-2; 10 nucleotides align to TRBD1. Looked up from germline, CDR1 is DFQATT and CDR2 is SNEGSKA (reference sequence). The CDR3 runs to 15 residues. The junction had 5 bases not matched to a gene; V was cut back by 0 bases and J by 7 bases. DNA of the CDR3: TGCAGTGCTAGAGATTGGGGACAGGGGTTCGGGGAGCTGTTTTTT. Its protein is CSARDWGQGFGELFF.

The V and J genes are TRBV6-2 or TRBV6-3 and TRBJ1-1; D is ambiguous. The V end was cut by 6 bases, the J end by 4 bases, with 21 bases between. Germline V gives CDR1 MNHEY, CDR2 SVGEGT. The CDR3 length is 16 residues. CDR3 DNA sequence: TGTGCCAGCAGACCCCTCAGTTTAGGGAAGAGCACTGAAGCTTTCTTT. Its translation: CASRPLSLGKSTEAFF.

This clonotype was observed a few times. V gene TRBV20-1 combines with J gene TRBJ1-5; D uncertain. V was cut by 3 bases and J by 7 bases, with 4 bases left in between. The CDR3 is 10 amino acids. Germline lookup yields CDR1 DFQATT and CDR2 SNEGSKA (reference sequence). The CDR3 here is CSASRQPQHF. In DNA form, the CDR3 reads TGCAGTGCTAGTAGGCAGCCCCAGCATTTT.

The rearrangement uses TRBV7-8 and TRBJ1-2, with 12 bases lining up with TRBD1. The CDR3 runs 17 residues. The germline V gene encodes CDR1 SGHVS and CDR2 FQNEAQ. Trimming removed 1 base from V and 3 bases from J; junction bases left unmatched: 6. Here the CDR3 reads CASSLVGQGAGYYGYTF. The CDR3 DNA reads TGTGCCAGCAGCTTAGTGGGACAGGGGGCAGGCTACTATGGCTACACCTTC.

This clonotype was seen more than once but under ten times. This chain links TRBV27 with TRBJ2-3; D may be TRBD1 (6 bases). Germline V lookup: CDR1 MNHEY, CDR2 SMNVEV (reference sequence). The CDR3 covers 15 residues. V dropped 2 bases and J dropped 3 bases, with 12 bases sitting between them. The CDR3 bases are TGTGCCAGCAGTTTAAAGGGGGTGTTAACAGATACGCAGTATTTT. Its translation: CASSLKGVLTDTQYF.

This chain links TRBV7-6 with TRBJ2-2; D could derive from TRBD1 or TRBD2 (6 bases each). Between the trimmed V and J ends, which lost 5 bases and 0 bases, there was a span of 13 bases. The CDR3 runs 16 residues. Per germline, CDR1 SGHVS and CDR2 FNYEAQ. The CDR3 DNA sequence: TGTGCCAGCAGCCCCAAGGGGGGACCGAACACCGGGGAGCTGTTTTTT. Encoded protein: CASSPKGGPNTGELFF.

This clonotype was picked up a small number of times. The chain employs TRBV7-9 and TRBJ1-1, with D unresolved. Deletions cut 5 bases from V and 1 base from J, with 8 bases between. Germline CDR1 reads SEHNR; CDR2 reads FQNEAQ (reference sequence). The CDR3 is 13 amino acids. The CDR3 DNA is TGTGCCAGCAGCCCAGTGAAGAACACTGAAGCTTTCTTT. It specifies CASSPVKNTEAFF.

V is TRBV7-6 and J is TRBJ1-1; no definite D call. V was shortened by 5 bases and J by 5 bases, with 12 bases between the two germline ends. The CDR3 covers 13 residues. Germline V lookup: CDR1 SGHVS, CDR2 FNYEAQ. CDR3 loop: CASSQEVGTEAFF. The DNA for the CDR3 is TGTGCCAGCAGCCAAGAGGTGGGGACTGAAGCTTTCTTT.

This clonotype appeared a few times. V and J are TRBV11-2 and TRBJ2-7, with 10 bases fitting TRBD2. Trimming took 4 bases from V and 0 from J; bases not matched to a gene: 6. CDR3 length: 16 amino acids. Germline CDR1 is SGHAT and CDR2 is FQNNGV. CDR3 nucleotide sequence: TGTGCCAGCAGCTCCTCAGCGGGGGGGTTCTCCTACGAGCAGTACGTC. Its translation is CASSSSAGGFSYEQYV.

This clonotype was counted between two and nine times. V usage is TRBV7-9 and J usage is TRBJ1-1, with D hard to call. CDR3 length: 14 amino acids. The V and J ends lost 1 base and 1 base respectively, with 7 bases between them. The germline V gene encodes CDR1 SEHNR and CDR2 FQNEAQ (reference sequence). The CDR3 reads CASSLGYQNTEAFF. CDR3 DNA sequence: TGTGCCAGCAGCTTAGGATACCAGAACACTGAAGCTTTCTTT.

The gene calls are TRBV10-3 and TRBJ1-3; maybe TRBD1 (5 bases). Germline loops: CDR1 ENHRY, CDR2 SYGVKD. This CDR3 spans 15 amino acids. V was shortened by 6 bases and J by 2 bases, with 14 bases between the two germline ends. CDR3 sequence (DNA): TGTGCCATCAGGGACACTGAAGGTACTGGAAACACCATATATTTT. It encodes CAIRDTEGTGNTIYF.

This clonotype appeared many times. The chain joins TRBV12-3 or TRBV12-4 to TRBJ2-1, with TRBD2 as a possible D gene (7 bases). V was cut by 9 bases and J by 5 bases, with 14 bases left in between. The CDR3 is 13 amino acids. This chain's CDR3 is CASEGDYDNEQFF. CDR3 sequence (DNA): TGTGCCAGTGAGGGGGACTATGACAATGAGCAGTTCTTC.

This clonotype was recorded at least ten times. The chain has TRBV7-3 and TRBJ2-1; 10 bases fit TRBD1. With 4 bases clipped from V and 2 bases from J, the junction kept 5 bases outside the gene matches. Germline lookup yields CDR1 SGHTA and CDR2 FQGTGA. The CDR3 consists of 16 residues. The CDR3 DNA sequence: TGTGCCAGCAGCTGGGACAGGGGTAGACCCTACAATGAGCAGTTCTTC. It specifies CASSWDRGRPYNEQFF. Full variable domain (missing parts from reference TRBV7-3 and TRBJ2-1): GAGVSQTPSNKVTEKGKYVELRCDPISGHTALYWYRQSLGQGPEFLIYFQGTGAADDSGLPNDRFFAVRPEGSVSTLKIQRTERGDSAVYLCASSWDRGRPYNEQFFGPGTRLTVL.

This clonotype has just a few counts. The J gene is TRBJ2-7, the V gene TRBV7-2; 8 bases line up with TRBD1. V lost 3 bases and J lost 1; bases outside the gene matches: 5. The CDR3 spans 15 residues. Germline lookup yields CDR1 SGHTA and CDR2 FQGNSA. CDR3 nucleotide sequence: TGTGCCAGCAGCTTCCGACAGGGGCTTTCCTACGAGCAGTACTTC. Translation: CASSFRQGLSYEQYF.

The chain combines TRBV6-2 or TRBV6-3 with TRBJ1-5, with D unresolved. The CDR3 runs to 14 residues. Trimming took off 5 bases at V and 0 bases at J, with 8 bases between the two ends. Germline assignment: CDR1 MNHEY and CDR2 SVGEGT. The CDR3 nucleotides are TGTGCCAGCAGTGAAAGCCTTAGCAATCAGCCCCAGCATTTT. It codes for CASSESLSNQPQHF.

This clonotype was detected a few times. The CDR3 nucleotides are TGTGCTAGTGGTTTGCGGGCGAGGAACACCGGGGAGCTGTTTTTT. It encodes CASGLRARNTGELFF. The chain combines TRBV12-5 with TRBJ2-2; no reliable D call. Trimming pared 2 bases from V and 1 base from J, leaving 8 bases between. The CDR3 sequence is 15 residues long. Germline V gene sequence: CDR1 LGHNT, CDR2 FRNRAP.

This rearrangement joins TRBV11-2 to TRBJ2-2; TRBD1 is a possible D gene (5 bases). This CDR3 contains 12 residues. The germline V gene encodes CDR1 SGHAT and CDR2 FQNNGV. V dropped 5 bases and J dropped 6 bases, with 7 bases sitting between them. CDR3 protein: CASSGAAGELFF. The CDR3 DNA is TGTGCCAGCAGCGGGGCTGCCGGGGAGCTGTTTTTT.

This sequence joins TRBV12-5 and TRBJ2-5; 13 positions match TRBD2. This CDR3 has 15 residues. Germline V gene sequence: CDR1 LGHNT, CDR2 FRNRAP. V was pared by 6 bases and J by 0 bases, with 1 base of the junction left unmatched. For the CDR3, the DNA is TGTGCTAGTGGAACTAGCGGGGGGGACCAAGAGACCCAGTACTTC. It is translated as CASGTSGGDQETQYF.

This sequence joins TRBV20-1 and TRBJ1-6, with D perhaps TRBD1 (5 bases). The V end was cut by 5 bases, the J end by 5 bases, with 16 bases between. The CDR3 sequence is 15 residues long. The germline V gene has CDR1 DFQATT and CDR2 SNEGSKA (reference sequence). CDR3 loop: CSAQGDPSDNSPLHF. CDR3 bases: TGCAGTGCTCAAGGGGACCCTTCGGATAATTCACCCCTCCACTTT.

The chain employs TRBV28 and TRBJ2-1, with D possibly being TRBD1 (5 bases). The ends were cut back, 0 bases at V and 2 bases at J, with 11 bases in the middle. Germline V lookup: CDR1 MDHEN, CDR2 SYDVKM. The length of the CDR3 is 16 residues. CDR3: CASSLWMDTTYNEQFF. The CDR3 bases are TGTGCCAGCAGTTTATGGATGGACACCACCTACAATGAGCAGTTCTTC.

This rearrangement joins TRBV20-1 to TRBJ1-4, with 9 bases fitting TRBD1. The V gene's germline CDR1 is DFQATT and CDR2 SNEGSKA (reference sequence). Trimming at V came to 2 bases and at J to 8 bases, leaving 6 bases not matched to a gene. This CDR3 has 14 amino acids. CDR3 in DNA: TGCAGTGCTAGATTTAACAGGGGGCAGGAAAAACTGTTTTTT. Translated: CSARFNRGQEKLFF.

V usage is TRBV11-2 and J usage is TRBJ1-2; D may be TRBD1 (6 bases). V lost 4 bases to trimming and J lost 4 bases, with 16 bases between them. CDR1 and CDR2 (germline): SGHAT, FQNNGV. The CDR3 length is 15 residues. The CDR3 nucleotides are TGTGCCAGCAGCTCACCCGATCGGGGGGCCTATGGCTACACCTTC. This sequence encodes CASSSPDRGAYGYTF.

V usage is TRBV27 and J usage is TRBJ1-2; 7 bases are a match to TRBD1. The CDR3 is made up of 14 amino acids. From germline, CDR1 is MNHEY and CDR2 SMNVEV (reference sequence). V gave up 8 bases and J gave up 4 bases; unmatched junction bases: 10. CDR3 sequence (DNA): TGTGCCAGCTCCTTCCTAGGGACAGCCTATGGCTACACCTTC. It is translated as CASSFLGTAYGYTF.

This sequence joins TRBV13 and TRBJ2-5, with 12 bases aligning to TRBD1. The CDR3 extends over 15 amino acids. Trimming at V came to 4 bases and at J to 4 bases, leaving 4 bases not matched to a gene. CDR1 and CDR2 from the germline V gene are PRHDT and FYEKMQ (reference sequence). The CDR3, as DNA: TGTGCCAGCAGCTATGGGACAGGGGGCGCAGAGACCCAGTACTTC. It encodes CASSYGTGGAETQYF.

This clonotype was picked up a small number of times. V and J are TRBV27 and TRBJ2-7; D may correspond to TRBD1 or TRBD2 (5 bases each). V was pared by 7 bases and J by 1 base, with 14 bases between. The germline V gene has CDR1 MNHEY and CDR2 SMNVEV (reference sequence). The length of the CDR3 is 14 residues. The CDR3 DNA is TGTGCCAGCACCCCAGGGCCGGGATCCTACGAGCAGTACGTC. Translation: CASTPGPGSYEQYV.

The rearrangement links TRBV11-2 to TRBJ2-1, with a tentative D call TRBD2 (5 bases). The CDR3 spans 19 residues. V gave up 5 bases and J gave up 6 bases, with 29 bases separating them. Germline assignment: CDR1 SGHAT and CDR2 FQNNGV. The CDR3 DNA reads TGTGCCAGCAGCACCCAGGAGGTCACCGGAAGGGAGAGGATCAATGAGCAGTTCTTC. Its protein product is CASSTQEVTGRERINEQFF.

The chain couples TRBV5-4 to TRBJ1-2; D is possibly TRBD1 (6 bases). CDR1 SGHNT and CDR2 YYREEE come from the germline V gene (reference sequence). V shed 0 bases and J shed 0 bases, with 9 bases lying between them. CDR3 length equals 15 residues. In DNA, the CDR3 is TGTGCCAGCAGCTTGGACAGGGTTCCTAACTATGGCTACACCTTC. Amino acids: CASSLDRVPNYGYTF.